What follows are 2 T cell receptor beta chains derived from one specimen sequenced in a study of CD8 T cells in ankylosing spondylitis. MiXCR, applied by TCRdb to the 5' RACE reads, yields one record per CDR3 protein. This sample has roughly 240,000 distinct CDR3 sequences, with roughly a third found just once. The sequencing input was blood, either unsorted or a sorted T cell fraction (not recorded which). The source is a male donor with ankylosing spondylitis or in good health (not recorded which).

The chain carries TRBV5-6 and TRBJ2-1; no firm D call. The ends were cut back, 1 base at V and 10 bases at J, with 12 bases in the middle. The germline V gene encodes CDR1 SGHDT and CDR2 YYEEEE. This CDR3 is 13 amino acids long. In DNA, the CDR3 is TGTGCCAGCAGCTTGCCGGCTCTTAGGGAGCAGTTCTTC. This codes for CASSLPALREQFF.

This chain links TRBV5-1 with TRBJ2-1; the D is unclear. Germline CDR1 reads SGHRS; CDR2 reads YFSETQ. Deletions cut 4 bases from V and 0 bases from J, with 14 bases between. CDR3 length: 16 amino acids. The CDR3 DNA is TGCGCCAGCAGCACCAGGCCGTCAGGCTCCTACAATGAGCAGTTCTTC. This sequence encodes CASSTRPSGSYNEQFF.